A single TCR beta chain is shown here with its context. This specimen belongs to a study of blood T cell repertoires in COVID-19. The wider study: Sites in the United States, Italy and Spain provided acute and convalescent COVID-19 samples. PBMCs, B-cell-depleted T cells, or T cells provided the cDNA or gDNA that made up the material.

Using immunoSEQ multiplex PCR, the repertoire was profiled, and TCRdb retains in-frame clones only, with some absent. The data show about 35,000 clones, approximately 80% seen once. Trimming shortened V by 3 bases and J by 8 bases, and 11 bases separated the two germline ends. The germline V gene has CDR1 SEHNR and CDR2 FQNEAQ (reference sequence). This CDR3 has 14 amino acids. Sequenced input: peripheral blood. The receptor comes from a man in his sixties in a cohort sampled during active COVID-19. This chain joins TRBV7-9 and TRBJ1-6; D is undetermined. The CDR3 region has the DNA TGTGCCAGCAGCTTTGAACGGACTCATTCACCCCTCCACTTT. As protein: CASSFERTHSPLHF. Variable domain in full (rest from reference TRBV7-9 and TRBJ1-6): DTGVSQNPRHKITKRGQNVTFRCDPISEHNRLYWYRQTLGQGPEFLTYFQNEAQLEKSRLLSDRFSAERPKGSFSTLEIQRTEQGDSAMYLCASSFERTHSPLHFGNGTRLTVT.